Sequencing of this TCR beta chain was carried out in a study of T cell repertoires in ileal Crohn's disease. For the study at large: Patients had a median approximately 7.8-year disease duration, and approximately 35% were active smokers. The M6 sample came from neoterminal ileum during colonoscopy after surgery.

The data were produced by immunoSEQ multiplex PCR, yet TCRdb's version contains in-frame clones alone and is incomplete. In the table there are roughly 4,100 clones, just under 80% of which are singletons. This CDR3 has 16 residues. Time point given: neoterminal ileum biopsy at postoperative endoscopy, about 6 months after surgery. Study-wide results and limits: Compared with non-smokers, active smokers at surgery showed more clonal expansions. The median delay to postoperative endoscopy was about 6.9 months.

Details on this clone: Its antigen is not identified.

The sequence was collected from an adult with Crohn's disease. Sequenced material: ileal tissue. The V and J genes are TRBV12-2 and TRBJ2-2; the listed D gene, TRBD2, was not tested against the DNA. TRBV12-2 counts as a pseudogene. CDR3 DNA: TGTGCAAGTCGCTTAGCGCGGGGCCCGAACACCGGGGAGCTGTTTTTT. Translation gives CASRLARGPNTGELFF.